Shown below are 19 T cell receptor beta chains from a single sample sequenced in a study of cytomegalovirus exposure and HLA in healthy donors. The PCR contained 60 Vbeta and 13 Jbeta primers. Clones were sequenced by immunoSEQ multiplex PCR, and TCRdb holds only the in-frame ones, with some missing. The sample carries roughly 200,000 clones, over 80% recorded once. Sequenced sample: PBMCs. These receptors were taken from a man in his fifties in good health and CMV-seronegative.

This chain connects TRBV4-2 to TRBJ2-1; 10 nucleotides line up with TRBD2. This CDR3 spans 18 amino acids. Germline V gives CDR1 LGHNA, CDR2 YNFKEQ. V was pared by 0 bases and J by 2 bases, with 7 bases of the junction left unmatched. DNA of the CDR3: TGTGCCAGCAGCCAAGATACCCTAGCGGGAGTACCCTACAATGAGCAGTTCTTC. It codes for CASSQDTLAGVPYNEQFF.

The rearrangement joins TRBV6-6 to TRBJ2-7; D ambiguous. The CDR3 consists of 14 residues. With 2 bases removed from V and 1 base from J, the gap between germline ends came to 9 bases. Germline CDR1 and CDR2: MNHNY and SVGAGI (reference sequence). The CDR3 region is CASSYGGRSYEQYF. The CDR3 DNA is TGTGCCAGCAGTTACGGTGGCAGATCCTACGAGCAGTACTTC.

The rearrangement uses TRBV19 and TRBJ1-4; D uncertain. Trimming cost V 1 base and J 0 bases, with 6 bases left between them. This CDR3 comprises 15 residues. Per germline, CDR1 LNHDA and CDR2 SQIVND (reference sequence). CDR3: CASSIGYSTNEKLFF. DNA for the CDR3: TGTGCCAGTAGTATAGGTTATTCAACTAATGAAAAACTGTTTTTT.

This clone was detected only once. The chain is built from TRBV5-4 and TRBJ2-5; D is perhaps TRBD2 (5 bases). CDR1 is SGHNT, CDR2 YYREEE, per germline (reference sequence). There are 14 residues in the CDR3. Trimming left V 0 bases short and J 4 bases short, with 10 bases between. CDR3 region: CASSLAGYGETQYF. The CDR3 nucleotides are TGTGCCAGCAGCTTGGCGGGGTATGGAGAGACCCAGTACTTC. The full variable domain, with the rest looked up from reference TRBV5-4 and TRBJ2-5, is ETGVTQSPTHLIKTRGQQVTLRCSSQSGHNTVSWYQQALGQGPQFIFQYYREEENGRGNFPPRFSGLQFPNYSSELNVNALELDDSALYLCASSLAGYGETQYFGPGTRLLVL.

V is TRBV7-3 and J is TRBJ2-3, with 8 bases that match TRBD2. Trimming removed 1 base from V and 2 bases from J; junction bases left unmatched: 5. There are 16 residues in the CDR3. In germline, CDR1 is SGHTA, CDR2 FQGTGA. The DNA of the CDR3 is TGTGCCAGCAGCTTAATGGGCGGGGGGAACACAGATACGCAGTATTTT. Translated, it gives CASSLMGGGNTDTQYF. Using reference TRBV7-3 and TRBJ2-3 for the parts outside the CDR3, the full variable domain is GAGVSQTPSNKVTEKGKYVELRCDPISGHTALYWYRQSLGQGPEFLIYFQGTGAADDSGLPNDRFFAVRPEGSVSTLKIQRTERGDSAVYLCASSLMGGGNTDTQYFGPGTRLTVL.

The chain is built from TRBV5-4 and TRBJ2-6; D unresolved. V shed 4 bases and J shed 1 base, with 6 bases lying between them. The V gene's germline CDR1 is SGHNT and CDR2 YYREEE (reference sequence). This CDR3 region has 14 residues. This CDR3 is CASSQNSGANVLTF. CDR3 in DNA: TGTGCCAGCAGCCAAAATTCTGGGGCCAACGTCCTGACTTTC. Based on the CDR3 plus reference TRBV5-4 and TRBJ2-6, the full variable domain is ETGVTQSPTHLIKTRGQQVTLRCSSQSGHNTVSWYQQALGQGPQFIFQYYREEENGRGNFPPRFSGLQFPNYSSELNVNALELDDSALYLCASSQNSGANVLTFGAGSRLTVL.

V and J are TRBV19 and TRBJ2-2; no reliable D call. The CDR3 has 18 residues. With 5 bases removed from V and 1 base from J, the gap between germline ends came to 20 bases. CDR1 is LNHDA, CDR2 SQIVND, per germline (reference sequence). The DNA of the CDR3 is TGTGCCAGTAGTTCCCCTCGTGGAGAGTTCATGAACACCGGGGAGCTGTTTTTT. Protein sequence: CASSSPRGEFMNTGELFF.

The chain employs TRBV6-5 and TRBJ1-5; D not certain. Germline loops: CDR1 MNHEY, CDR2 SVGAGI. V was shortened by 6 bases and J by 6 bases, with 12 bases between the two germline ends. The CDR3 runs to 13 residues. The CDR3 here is CASSPGLSQPQHF. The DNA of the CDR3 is TGTGCCAGCAGCCCAGGACTCAGTCAGCCCCAGCATTTT.

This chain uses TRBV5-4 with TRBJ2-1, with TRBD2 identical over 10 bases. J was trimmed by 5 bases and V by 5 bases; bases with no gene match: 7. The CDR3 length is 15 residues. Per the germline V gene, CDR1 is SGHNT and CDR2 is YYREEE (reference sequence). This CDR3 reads CASRASGGDHNEQFF. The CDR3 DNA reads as TGTGCCAGCAGGGCTAGCGGGGGCGATCACAATGAGCAGTTCTTC.

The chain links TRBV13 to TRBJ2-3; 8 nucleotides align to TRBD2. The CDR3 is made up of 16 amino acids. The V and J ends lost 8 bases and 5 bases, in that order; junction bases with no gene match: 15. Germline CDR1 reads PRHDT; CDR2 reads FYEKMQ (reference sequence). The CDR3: CASGMFLRREVDTQYF. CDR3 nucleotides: TGTGCCAGCGGTATGTTCCTTCGGCGGGAGGTAGATACGCAGTATTTT.

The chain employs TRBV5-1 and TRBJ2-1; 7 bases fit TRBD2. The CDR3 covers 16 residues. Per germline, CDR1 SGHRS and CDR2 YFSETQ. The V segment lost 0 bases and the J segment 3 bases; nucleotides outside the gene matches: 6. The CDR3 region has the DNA TGCGCCAGCAGCTTGGAATGGACTAGGGGCTACAATGAGCAGTTCTTC. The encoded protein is CASSLEWTRGYNEQFF.

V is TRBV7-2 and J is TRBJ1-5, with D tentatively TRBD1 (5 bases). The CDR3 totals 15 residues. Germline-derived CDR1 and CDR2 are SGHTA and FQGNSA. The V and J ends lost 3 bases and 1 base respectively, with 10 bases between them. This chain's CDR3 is CASSFGGLSNQPQHF. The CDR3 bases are TGTGCCAGCAGCTTCGGGGGGTTGAGCAATCAGCCCCAGCATTTT.

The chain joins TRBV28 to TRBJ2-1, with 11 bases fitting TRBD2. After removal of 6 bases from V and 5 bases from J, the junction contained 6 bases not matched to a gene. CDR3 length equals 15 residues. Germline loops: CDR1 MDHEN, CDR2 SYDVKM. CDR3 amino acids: CASRVAGGDHNEQFF. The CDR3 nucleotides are TGTGCCAGCAGAGTAGCGGGAGGGGATCACAATGAGCAGTTCTTC.

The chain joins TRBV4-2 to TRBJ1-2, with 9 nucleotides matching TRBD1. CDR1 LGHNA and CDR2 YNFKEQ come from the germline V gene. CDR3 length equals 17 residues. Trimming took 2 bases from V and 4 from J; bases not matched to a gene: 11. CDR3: CASSQRWTGERRYGYTF. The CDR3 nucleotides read TGTGCCAGCAGCCAACGTTGGACAGGGGAACGACGCTATGGCTACACCTTC.

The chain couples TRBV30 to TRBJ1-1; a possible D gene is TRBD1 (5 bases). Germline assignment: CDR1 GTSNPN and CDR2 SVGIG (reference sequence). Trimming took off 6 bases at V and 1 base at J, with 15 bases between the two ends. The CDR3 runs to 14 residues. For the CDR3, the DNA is TGTGCCTGCCGACCTGCAACAGGGAACACTGAAGCTTTCTTT. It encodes CACRPATGNTEAFF.

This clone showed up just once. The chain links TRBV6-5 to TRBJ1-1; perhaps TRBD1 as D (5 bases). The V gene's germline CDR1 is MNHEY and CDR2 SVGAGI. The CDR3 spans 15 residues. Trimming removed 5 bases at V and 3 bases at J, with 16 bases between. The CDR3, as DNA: TGTGCCAGCAGTGGTGGGGCCCACCTTGACACTGAAGCTTTCTTT. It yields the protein CASSGGAHLDTEAFF.

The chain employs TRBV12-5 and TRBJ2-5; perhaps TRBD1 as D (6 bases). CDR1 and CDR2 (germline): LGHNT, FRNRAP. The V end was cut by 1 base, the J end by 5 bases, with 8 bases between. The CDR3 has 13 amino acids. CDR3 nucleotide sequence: TGTGCTAGTGGTTTGGGTCAGGGGGAGACCCAGTACTTC. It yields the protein CASGLGQGETQYF.

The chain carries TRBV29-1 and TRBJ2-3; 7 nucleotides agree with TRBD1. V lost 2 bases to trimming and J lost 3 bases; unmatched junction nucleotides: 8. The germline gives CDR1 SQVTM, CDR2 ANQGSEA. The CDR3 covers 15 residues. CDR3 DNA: TGCAGCGTTGAACATCAGGACAGGCCAACAGATACGCAGTATTTT. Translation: CSVEHQDRPTDTQYF.

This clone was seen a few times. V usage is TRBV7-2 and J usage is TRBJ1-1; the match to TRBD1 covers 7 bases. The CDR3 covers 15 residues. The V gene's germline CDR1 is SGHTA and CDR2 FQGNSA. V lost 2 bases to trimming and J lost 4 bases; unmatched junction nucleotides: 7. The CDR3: CASSLLWAGGTEAFF. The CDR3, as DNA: TGTGCCAGCAGCTTATTGTGGGCAGGGGGCACTGAAGCTTTCTTT.